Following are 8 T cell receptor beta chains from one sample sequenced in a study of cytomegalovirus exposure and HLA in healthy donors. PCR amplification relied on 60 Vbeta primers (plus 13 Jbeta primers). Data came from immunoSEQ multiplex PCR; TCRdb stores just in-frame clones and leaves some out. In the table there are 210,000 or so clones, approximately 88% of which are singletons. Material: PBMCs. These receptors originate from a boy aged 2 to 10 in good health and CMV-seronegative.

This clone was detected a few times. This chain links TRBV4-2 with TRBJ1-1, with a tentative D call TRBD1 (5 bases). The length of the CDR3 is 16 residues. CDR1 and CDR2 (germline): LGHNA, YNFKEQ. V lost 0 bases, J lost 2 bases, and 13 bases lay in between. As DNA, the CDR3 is TGTGCCAGCAGCCAAGAAGGTTGGCAGGGAAACACTGAAGCTTTCTTT. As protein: CASSQEGWQGNTEAFF.

CDR3 sequence reads: CASSPQGYTEAFF. The CDR3 nucleotides are TGTGCCAGTAGTCCGCAGGGTTACACTGAAGCTTTCTTT. The genes are TRBV19 and TRBJ1-1, with a tentative D call TRBD1 (5 bases). V was pared by 5 bases and J by 3 bases, with 10 bases between. From germline, CDR1 is LNHDA and CDR2 SQIVND (reference sequence). The CDR3 totals 13 residues.

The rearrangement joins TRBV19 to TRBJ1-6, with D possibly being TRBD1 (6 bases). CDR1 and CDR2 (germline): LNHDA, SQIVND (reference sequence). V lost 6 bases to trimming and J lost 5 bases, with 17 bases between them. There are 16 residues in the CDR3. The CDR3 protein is CASSLTPGHHNSPLHF. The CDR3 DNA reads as TGTGCCAGTAGCCTCACTCCGGGACACCATAATTCACCCCTCCACTTT. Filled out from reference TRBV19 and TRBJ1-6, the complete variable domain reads DGGITQSPKYLFRKEGQNVTLSCEQNLNHDAMYWYRQDPGQGLRLIYYSQIVNDFQKGDIAEGYSVSREKKESFPLTVTSAQKNPTAFYLCASSLTPGHHNSPLHFGNGTRLTVT.

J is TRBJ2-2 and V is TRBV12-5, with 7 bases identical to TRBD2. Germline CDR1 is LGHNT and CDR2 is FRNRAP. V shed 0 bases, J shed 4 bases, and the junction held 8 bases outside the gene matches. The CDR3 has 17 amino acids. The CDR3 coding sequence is TGTGCTAGTGGTTTGGTACGCCAAGCGGGGATCACCGGGGAGCTGTTTTTT. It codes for CASGLVRQAGITGELFF.

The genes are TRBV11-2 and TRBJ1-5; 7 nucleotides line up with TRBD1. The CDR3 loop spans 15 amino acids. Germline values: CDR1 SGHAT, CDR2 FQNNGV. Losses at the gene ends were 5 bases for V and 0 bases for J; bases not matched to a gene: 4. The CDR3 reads CASSSGQDSNQPQHF. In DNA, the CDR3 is TGTGCCAGCAGCAGTGGACAGGATAGCAATCAGCCCCAGCATTTT.

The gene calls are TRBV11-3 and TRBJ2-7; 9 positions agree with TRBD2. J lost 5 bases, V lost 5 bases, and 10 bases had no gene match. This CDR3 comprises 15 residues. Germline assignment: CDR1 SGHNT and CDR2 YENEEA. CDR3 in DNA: TGTGCCAGCAGCCCCCGACTAGCGGCGGCCCACGAGCAGTACTTC. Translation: CASSPRLAAAHEQYF.

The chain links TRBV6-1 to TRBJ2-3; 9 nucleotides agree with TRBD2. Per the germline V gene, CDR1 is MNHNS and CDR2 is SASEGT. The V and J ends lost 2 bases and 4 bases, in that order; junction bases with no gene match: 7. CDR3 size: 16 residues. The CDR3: CASSESGGGAADTQYF. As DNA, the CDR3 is TGTGCCAGCAGTGAATCTGGCGGGGGGGCGGCAGATACGCAGTATTTT.

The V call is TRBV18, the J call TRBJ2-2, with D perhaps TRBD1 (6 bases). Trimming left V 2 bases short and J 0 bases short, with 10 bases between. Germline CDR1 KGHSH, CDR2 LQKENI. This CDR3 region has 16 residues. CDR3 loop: CASSPNGGANTGELFF. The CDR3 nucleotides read TGTGCCAGCTCACCAAATGGGGGCGCGAACACCGGGGAGCTGTTTTTT.